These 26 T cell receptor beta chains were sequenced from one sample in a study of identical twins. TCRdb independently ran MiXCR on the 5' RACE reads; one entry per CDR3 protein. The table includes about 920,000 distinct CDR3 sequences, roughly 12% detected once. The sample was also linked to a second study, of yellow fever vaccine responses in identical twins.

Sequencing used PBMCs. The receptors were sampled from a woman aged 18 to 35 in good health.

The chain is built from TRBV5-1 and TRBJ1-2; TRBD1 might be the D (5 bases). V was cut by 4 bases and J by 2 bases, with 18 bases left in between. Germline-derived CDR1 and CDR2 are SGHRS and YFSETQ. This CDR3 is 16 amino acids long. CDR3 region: CASSREGQFSNYGYTF. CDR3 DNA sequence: TGCGCCAGCAGCAGGGAGGGGCAGTTCTCCAACTATGGCTACACCTTC.

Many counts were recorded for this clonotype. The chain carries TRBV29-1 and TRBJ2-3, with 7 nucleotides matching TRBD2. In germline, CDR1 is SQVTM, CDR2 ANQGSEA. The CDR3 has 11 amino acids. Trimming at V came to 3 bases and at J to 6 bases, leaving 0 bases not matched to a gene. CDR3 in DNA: TGCAGCGTTGAGCGGGAGGATACGCAGTATTTT. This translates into CSVEREDTQYF.

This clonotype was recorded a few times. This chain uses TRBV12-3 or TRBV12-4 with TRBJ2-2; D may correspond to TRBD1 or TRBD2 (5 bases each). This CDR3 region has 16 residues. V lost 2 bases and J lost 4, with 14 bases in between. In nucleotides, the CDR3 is TGTGCCAGCAGTTTAATGGGGGTTGCGACCACCGGGGAGCTGTTTTTT. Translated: CASSLMGVATTGELFF.

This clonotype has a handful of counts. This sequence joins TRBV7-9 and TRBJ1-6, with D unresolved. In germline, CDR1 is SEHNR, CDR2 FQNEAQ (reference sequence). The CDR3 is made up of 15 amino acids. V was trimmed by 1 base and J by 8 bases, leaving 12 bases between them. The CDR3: CASSLVGYGDSPLHF. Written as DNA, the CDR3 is TGTGCCAGCAGCTTAGTAGGTTATGGGGATTCACCCCTCCACTTT. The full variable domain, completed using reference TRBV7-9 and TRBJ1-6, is DTGVSQNPRHKITKRGQNVTFRCDPISEHNRLYWYRQTLGQGPEFLTYFQNEAQLEKSRLLSDRFSAERPKGSFSTLEIQRTEQGDSAMYLCASSLVGYGDSPLHFGNGTRLTVT.

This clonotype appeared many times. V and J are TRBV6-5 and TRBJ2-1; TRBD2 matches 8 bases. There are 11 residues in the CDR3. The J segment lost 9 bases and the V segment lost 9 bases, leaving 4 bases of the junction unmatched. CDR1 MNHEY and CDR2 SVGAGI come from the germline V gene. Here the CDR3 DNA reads TGTGCCAGTAGACTAGCGTTTGAGCAGTTCTTC. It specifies CASRLAFEQFF.

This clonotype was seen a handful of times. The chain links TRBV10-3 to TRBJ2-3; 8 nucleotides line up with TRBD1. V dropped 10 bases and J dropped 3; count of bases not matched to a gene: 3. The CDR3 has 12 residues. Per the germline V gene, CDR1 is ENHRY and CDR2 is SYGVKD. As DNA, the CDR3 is TGTGCCACACGACAGGGGACAGATACGCAGTATTTT. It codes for CATRQGTDTQYF.

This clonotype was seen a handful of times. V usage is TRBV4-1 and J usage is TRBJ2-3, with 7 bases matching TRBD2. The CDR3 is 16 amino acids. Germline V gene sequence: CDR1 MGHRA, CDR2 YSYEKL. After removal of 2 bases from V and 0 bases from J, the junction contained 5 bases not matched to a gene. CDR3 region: CASSQIGGSSTDTQYF. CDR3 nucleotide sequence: TGCGCCAGCAGCCAAATCGGGGGGAGTAGCACAGATACGCAGTATTTT.

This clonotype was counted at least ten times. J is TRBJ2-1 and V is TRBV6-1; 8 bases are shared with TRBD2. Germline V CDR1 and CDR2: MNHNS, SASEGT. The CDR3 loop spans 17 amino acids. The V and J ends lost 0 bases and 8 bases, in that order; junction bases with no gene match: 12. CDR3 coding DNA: TGTGCCAGCAGTGAAGCGTGGGTCGGGAGGGCCGTCGATGAGCAGTTCTTC. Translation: CASSEAWVGRAVDEQFF.

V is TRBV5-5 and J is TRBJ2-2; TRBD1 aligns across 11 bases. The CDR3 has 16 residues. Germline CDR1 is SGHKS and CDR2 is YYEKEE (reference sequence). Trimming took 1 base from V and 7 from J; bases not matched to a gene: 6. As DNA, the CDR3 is TGTGCCAGCAGCTTGTCCGGGACAGGGGGTATCGGGGAGCTGTTTTTT. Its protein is CASSLSGTGGIGELFF.

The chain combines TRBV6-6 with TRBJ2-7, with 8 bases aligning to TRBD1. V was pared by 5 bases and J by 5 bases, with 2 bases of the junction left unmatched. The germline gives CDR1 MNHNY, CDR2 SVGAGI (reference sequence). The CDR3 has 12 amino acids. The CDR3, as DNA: TGTGCCAGCAGTCAGGGGGCCAACGAGCAGTACGTC. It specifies CASSQGANEQYV.

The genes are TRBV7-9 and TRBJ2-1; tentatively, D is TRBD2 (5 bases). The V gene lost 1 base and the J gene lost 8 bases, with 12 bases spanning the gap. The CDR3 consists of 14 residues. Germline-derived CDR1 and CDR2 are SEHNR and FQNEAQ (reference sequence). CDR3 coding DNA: TGTGCCAGCAGCTTAGGTAGGGAGCTTGATGAGCAGTTCTTC. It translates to CASSLGRELDEQFF.

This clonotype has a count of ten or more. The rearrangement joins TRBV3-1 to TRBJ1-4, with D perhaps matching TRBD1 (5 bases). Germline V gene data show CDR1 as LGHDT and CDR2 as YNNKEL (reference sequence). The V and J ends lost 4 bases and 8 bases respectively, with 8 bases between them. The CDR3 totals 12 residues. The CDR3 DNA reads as TGTGCCAGCAGCCCGCGGGGGGAAAAACTGTTTTTT. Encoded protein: CASSPRGEKLFF.

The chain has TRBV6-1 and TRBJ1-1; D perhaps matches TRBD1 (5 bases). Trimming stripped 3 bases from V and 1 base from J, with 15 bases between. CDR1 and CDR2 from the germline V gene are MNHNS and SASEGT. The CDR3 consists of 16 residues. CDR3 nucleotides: TGTGCCAGCAGTGATACGGGACTCCTCAAGAACACTGAAGCTTTCTTT. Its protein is CASSDTGLLKNTEAFF.

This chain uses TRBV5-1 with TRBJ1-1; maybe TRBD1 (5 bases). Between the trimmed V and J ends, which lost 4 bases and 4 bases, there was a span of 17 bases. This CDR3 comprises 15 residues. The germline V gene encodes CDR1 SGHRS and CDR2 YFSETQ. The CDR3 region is CASSDGHDVFTEAFF. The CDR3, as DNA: TGCGCCAGCAGCGATGGACACGACGTCTTCACTGAAGCTTTCTTT.

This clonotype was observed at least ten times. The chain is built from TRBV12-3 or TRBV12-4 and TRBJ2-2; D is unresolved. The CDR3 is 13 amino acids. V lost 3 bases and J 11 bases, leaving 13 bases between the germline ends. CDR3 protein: CASSLEIPRELFF. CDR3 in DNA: TGTGCCAGCAGTTTGGAAATACCGCGAGAGCTGTTTTTT.

The CDR3 spells CASSVGVFGPNYGYTF. The DNA for the CDR3 is TGTGCCAGCAGCGTAGGGGTCTTCGGGCCGAACTATGGCTACACCTTC. The V call is TRBV9, the J call TRBJ1-2; D not certain. The CDR3 length is 16 residues. The V end lost 0 bases, the J end lost 2 bases, and 14 bases lay between the germline ends. The germline gives CDR1 SGDLS, CDR2 YYNGEE.

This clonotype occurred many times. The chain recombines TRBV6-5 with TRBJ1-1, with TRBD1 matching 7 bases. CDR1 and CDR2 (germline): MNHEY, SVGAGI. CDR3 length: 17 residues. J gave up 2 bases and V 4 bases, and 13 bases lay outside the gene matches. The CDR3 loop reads CASSSNGAGGINTEAFF. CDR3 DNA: TGTGCCAGCAGTTCCAATGGGGCAGGGGGTATAAACACTGAAGCTTTCTTT.

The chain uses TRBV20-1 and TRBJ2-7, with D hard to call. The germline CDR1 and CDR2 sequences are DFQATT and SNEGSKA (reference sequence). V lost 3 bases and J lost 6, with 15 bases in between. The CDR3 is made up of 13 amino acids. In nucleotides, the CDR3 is TGCAGTGCTAGGTACCTAGGTCCTGGCGAGCAGTACTTC. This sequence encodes CSARYLGPGEQYF.

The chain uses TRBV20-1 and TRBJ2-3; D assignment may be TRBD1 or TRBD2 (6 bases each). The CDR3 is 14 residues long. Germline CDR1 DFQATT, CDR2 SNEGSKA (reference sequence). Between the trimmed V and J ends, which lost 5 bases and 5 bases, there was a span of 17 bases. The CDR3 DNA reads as TGCAGTGCTCGAGGACCGGGGGCAGGAGATACGCAGTATTTT. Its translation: CSARGPGAGDTQYF.

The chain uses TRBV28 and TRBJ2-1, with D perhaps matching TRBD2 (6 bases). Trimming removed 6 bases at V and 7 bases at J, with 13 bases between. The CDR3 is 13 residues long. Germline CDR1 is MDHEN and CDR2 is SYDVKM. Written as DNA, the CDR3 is TGTGCCAGCAGCCCCCCGGGGAGGAATGAGCAGTTCTTC. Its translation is CASSPPGRNEQFF.

CDR3 nucleotide sequence: TGTGCCAGCAGCTTGGGAGGGAGGCAAGGGAGGCCCCAGCATTTT. This translates into CASSLGGRQGRPQHF. The chain combines TRBV5-8 with TRBJ1-5; D unresolved. Germline loops: CDR1 SGHTS, CDR2 YDEGEE. With 0 bases removed from V and 9 bases from J, the gap between germline ends came to 16 bases. This CDR3 contains 15 residues.

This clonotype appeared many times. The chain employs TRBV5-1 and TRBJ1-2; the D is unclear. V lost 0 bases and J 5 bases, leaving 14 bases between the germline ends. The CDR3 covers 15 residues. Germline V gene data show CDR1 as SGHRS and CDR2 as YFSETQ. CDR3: CASSLVGNSAYGYTF. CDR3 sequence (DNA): TGCGCCAGCAGCTTGGTTGGGAATTCGGCATATGGCTACACCTTC.

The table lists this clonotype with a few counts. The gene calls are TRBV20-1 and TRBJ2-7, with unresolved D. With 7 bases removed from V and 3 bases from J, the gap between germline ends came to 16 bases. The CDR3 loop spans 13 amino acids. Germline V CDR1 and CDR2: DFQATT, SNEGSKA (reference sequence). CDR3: CSVLVLGDYEQYV. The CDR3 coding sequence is TGCAGTGTTCTTGTCCTTGGAGACTACGAGCAGTACGTC.

The DNA of the CDR3 is TGTGCCAGCAGCTCCCTTGCCCCGAGCTCCTACAATGAGCAGTTCTTC. It yields the protein CASSSLAPSSYNEQFF. The chain joins TRBV11-2 to TRBJ2-1; D is unresolved. Germline V gene data show CDR1 as SGHAT and CDR2 as FQNNGV. The V end lost 4 bases, the J end lost 0 bases, and 13 bases lay between the germline ends. The CDR3 is 16 residues long.

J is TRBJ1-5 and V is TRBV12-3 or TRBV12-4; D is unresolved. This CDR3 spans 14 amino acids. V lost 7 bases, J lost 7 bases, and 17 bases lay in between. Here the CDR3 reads CASNLGFSGQPQHF. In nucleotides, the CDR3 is TGTGCCAGCAACTTGGGCTTTTCGGGGCAGCCCCAGCATTTT.

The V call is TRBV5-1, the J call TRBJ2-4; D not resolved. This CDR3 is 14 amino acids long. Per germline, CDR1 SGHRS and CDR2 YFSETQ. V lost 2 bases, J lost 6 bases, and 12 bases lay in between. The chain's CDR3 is CASSLGPGLNIQYF. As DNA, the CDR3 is TGCGCCAGCAGCTTAGGGCCCGGATTAAACATTCAGTACTTC.